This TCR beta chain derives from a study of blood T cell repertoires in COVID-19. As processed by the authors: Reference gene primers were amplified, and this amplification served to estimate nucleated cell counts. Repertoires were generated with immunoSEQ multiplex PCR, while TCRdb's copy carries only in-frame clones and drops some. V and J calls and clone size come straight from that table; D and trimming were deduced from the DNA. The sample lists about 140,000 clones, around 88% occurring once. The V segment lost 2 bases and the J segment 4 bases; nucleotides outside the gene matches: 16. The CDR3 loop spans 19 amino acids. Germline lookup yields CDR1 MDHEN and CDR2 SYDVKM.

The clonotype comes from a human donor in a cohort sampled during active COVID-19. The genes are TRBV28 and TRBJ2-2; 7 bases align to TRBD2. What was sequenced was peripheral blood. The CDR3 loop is CASSLRAGLSGGPTGELFF. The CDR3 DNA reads TGTGCCAGCAGTTTAAGGGCGGGGCTGTCGGGAGGTCCCACCGGGGAGCTGTTTTTT.